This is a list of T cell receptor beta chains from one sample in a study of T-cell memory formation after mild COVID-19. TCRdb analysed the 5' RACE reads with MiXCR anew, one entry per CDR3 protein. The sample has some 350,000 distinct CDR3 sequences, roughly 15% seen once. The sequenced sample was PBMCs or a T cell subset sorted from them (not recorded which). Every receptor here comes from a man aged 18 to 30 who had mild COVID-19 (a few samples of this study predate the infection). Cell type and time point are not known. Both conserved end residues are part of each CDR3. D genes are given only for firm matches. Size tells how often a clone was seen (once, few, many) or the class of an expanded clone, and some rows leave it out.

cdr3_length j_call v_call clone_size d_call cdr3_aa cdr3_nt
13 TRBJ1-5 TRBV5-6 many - CASSLSWDQPQHF TGTGCCAGCAGCTTGTCCTGGGATCAGCCCCAGCATTTT
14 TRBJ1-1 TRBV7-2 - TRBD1 CASSMDRGSTEAFF TGTGCCAGCAGCATGGACAGGGGGAGCACTGAAGCTTTCTTT
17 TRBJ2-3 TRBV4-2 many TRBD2 CASSQVGAGGQADTQYF TGTGCCAGCAGCCAAGTCGGCGCGGGGGGGCAAGCAGATACGCAGTATTTT
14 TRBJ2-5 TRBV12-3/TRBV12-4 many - CASSPGGTEETQYF TGTGCCAGCAGTCCCGGGGGGACAGAGGAGACCCAGTACTTC
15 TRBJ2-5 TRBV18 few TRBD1 CASSLQGAPQETQYF TGTGCCAGCTCACTACAGGGGGCGCCCCAAGAGACCCAGTACTTC
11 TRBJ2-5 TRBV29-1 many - CSVRSQETQYF TGCAGCGTGCGAAGCCAAGAGACCCAGTACTTC
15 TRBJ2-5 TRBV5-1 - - CASSLAPGVGETQYF TGCGCCAGCAGCTTGGCACCGGGGGTCGGCGAGACCCAGTACTTC
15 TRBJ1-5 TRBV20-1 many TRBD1 CSAKTGAYSNQPQHF TGCAGTGCCAAGACAGGGGCGTATAGCAATCAGCCCCAGCATTTT
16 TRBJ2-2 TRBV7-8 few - CASSGRQARNTGELFF TGTGCCAGCAGCGGCAGACAGGCCCGTAACACCGGGGAGCTGTTTTTT
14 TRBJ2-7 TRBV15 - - CATSRHQTAYEQYF TGTGCCACCAGCAGACACCAGACAGCCTACGAGCAGTACTTC
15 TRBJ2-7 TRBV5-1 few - CASSPGHTSSYEQYF TGCGCCAGCAGCCCGGGACACACGAGCTCCTACGAGCAGTACTTC
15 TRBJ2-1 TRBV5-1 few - CASSLGRGLNNEQFF TGCGCCAGCAGCTTGGGGCGGGGGCTAAACAATGAGCAGTTCTTC
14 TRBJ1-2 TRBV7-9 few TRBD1 CASSPKGGGGGYTF TGTGCCAGCAGCCCTAAGGGAGGGGGCGGAGGCTACACCTTC
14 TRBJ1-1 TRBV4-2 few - CASSPLGTGTEAFF TGTGCCAGCAGCCCCCTCGGCACCGGGACTGAAGCTTTCTTT
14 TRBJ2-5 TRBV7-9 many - CASSTTGYQETQYF TGTGCCAGCAGCACAACGGGGTACCAAGAGACCCAGTACTTC
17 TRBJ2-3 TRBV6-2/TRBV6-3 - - CASSYGGDTRSTDTQYF TGTGCCAGCAGTTACGGGGGGGACACCCGTAGCACAGATACGCAGTATTTT
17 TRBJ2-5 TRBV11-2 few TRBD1 CASSAPDRGGSEETQYF TGTGCCAGCAGCGCTCCGGACAGGGGAGGGTCGGAAGAGACCCAGTACTTC
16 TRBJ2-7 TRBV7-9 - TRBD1 CASSPPSGTAFYEQYF TGTGCCAGCAGCCCACCTTCCGGGACAGCTTTCTACGAGCAGTACTTC
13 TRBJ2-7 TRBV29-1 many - CSVFRAGSYEQYF TGCAGCGTTTTCCGGGCCGGCTCCTACGAGCAGTACTTC
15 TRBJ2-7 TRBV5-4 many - CASSPGHGSSYEQYF TGTGCCAGCAGTCCGGGACATGGATCTTCCTACGAGCAGTACTTC
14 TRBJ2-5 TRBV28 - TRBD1 CASSTDRDQETQYF TGTGCCAGCAGCACGGACAGGGACCAAGAGACCCAGTACTTC
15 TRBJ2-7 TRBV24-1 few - CATSDSTGRSYEQYF TGTGCCACCAGTGATTCCACAGGGAGGTCCTACGAGCAGTACTTC
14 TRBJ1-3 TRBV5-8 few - CASSNRGAGNTIYF TGTGCCAGCAGCAACCGGGGCGCTGGAAACACCATATATTTT
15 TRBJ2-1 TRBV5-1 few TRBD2 CASSLGLAGGLEQFF TGCGCCAGCAGCCTGGGACTAGCGGGGGGCCTAGAGCAGTTCTTC
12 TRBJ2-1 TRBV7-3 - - CASSLDGSEQFF TGTGCCAGCAGCTTAGACGGTAGTGAGCAGTTCTTC
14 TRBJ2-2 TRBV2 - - CASIRDRSTGELFF TGTGCCAGCATTAGAGACAGGTCCACCGGGGAGCTGTTTTTT
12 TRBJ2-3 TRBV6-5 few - CATRPLTDTQYF TGTGCCACCCGACCTCTTACAGATACGCAGTATTTT
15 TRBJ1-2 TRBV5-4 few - CASSLAGIPNYGYTF TGTGCCAGCAGCTTGGCCGGGATTCCTAACTATGGCTACACCTTC
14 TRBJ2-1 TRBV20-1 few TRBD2 CSARAGLAENEQFF TGCAGTGCTAGAGCAGGACTAGCAGAGAATGAGCAGTTCTTC
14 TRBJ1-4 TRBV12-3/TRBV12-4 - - CASSFPGLGEKLFF TGTGCCAGCAGTTTCCCAGGGTTGGGTGAAAAACTGTTTTTT
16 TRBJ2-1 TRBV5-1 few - CASSLDAGSYYNEQFF TGCGCCAGCAGCTTGGATGCGGGCAGTTACTACAATGAGCAGTTCTTC
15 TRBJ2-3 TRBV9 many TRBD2 CASTKTGTSIDTQYF TGTGCCAGCACGAAAACCGGGACTAGCATAGATACGCAGTATTTT
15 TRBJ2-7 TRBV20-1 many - CSARDFSGAAYEQYF TGCAGTGCTAGAGATTTTTCGGGGGCTGCGTACGAGCAGTACTTC
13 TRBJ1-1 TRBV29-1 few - CSGIAGRGREAFF TGCAGCGGCATCGCGGGAAGGGGAAGAGAAGCTTTCTTT
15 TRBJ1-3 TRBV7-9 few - CASSLFGLSGNTIYF TGTGCCAGCAGCTTATTTGGTTTATCTGGAAACACCATATATTTT
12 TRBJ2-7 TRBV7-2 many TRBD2 CASTVAGGEQYF TGTGCCAGCACCGTCGCGGGGGGCGAGCAGTACTTC
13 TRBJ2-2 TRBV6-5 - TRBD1 CASSLGGPGELFF TGTGCCAGCAGTTTAGGGGGCCCCGGGGAGCTGTTTTTT
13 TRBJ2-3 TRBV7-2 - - CASSTTTARFLYF TGTGCCAGCAGCACAACAACGGCGCGGTTTCTGTATTTT
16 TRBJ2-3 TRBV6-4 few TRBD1 CASSDKGTGETDTQYF TGTGCCAGCAGCGATAAAGGGACAGGGGAGACAGATACGCAGTATTTT
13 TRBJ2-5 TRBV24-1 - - CATSDGALETQYF TGTGCCACCAGTGACGGGGCCCTAGAGACCCAGTACTTC
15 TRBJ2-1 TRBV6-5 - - CASSGGSSSYNEQFF TGTGCCAGCAGTGGTGGGTCGAGCTCCTACAATGAGCAGTTCTTC
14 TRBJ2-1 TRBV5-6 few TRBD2 CASSLAGRGGEQFF TGTGCCAGCAGCTTGGCAGGGCGGGGGGGTGAGCAGTTCTTC
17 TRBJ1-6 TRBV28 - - CASRSPGEDVGNSPLHF TGTGCCAGCAGGTCCCCCGGCGAGGATGTAGGGAATTCACCCCTCCACTTT
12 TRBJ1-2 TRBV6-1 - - CASSEVADGYTF TGTGCCAGCAGTGAAGTTGCGGATGGCTACACCTTC
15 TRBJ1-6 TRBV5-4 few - CASRERDSYNSPLHF TGTGCCAGCAGGGAGAGAGACTCCTATAATTCACCCCTCCACTTT
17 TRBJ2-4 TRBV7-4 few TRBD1 CASSSRQGRMAKNIQYF TGTGCCAGCAGTTCCCGACAGGGGAGGATGGCCAAAAACATTCAGTACTTC
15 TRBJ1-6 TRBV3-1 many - CASSQDPGYNSPLHF TGTGCCAGCAGCCAAGACCCAGGTTATAATTCACCCCTCCACTTT
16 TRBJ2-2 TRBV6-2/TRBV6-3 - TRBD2 CASSRHSGGFTGELFF TGTGCCAGCAGTCGACATAGCGGGGGGTTCACCGGGGAGCTGTTTTTT
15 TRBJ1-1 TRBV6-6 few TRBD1 CASSQQDRGGTEAFF TGTGCCAGCAGTCAACAGGACAGGGGCGGCACTGAAGCTTTCTTT
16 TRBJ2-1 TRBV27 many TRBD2 CASSFGLAGRHNEQFF TGTGCCAGCAGTTTCGGACTAGCGGGGAGACACAATGAGCAGTTCTTC
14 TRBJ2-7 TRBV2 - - CASSAGFLTYEQYF TGTGCCAGCAGCGCAGGGTTTTTGACCTACGAGCAGTACTTC
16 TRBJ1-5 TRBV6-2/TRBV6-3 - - CASSYIGTGSNQPQHF TGTGCCAGCAGTTATATCGGGACGGGTAGCAATCAGCCCCAGCATTTT
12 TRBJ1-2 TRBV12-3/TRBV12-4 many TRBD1 CASSLSGGGYTF TGTGCCAGCAGCTTGTCAGGGGGCGGCTACACCTTC
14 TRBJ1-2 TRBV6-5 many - CASSDSTRKQGYTF TGTGCCAGCAGTGACTCCACCCGTAAACAGGGCTACACCTTC
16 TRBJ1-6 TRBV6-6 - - CASSQDRSVNNSPLHF TGTGCCAGCAGCCAAGACAGGAGTGTAAATAATTCACCCCTCCACTTT
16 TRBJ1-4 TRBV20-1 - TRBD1 CSARQYGGQGNEKLFF TGCAGTGCTAGACAGTATGGCGGACAGGGAAATGAAAAACTGTTTTTT
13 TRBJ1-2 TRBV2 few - CASSQPRPGGYTF TGTGCCAGCAGCCAACCGAGGCCGGGGGGCTACACCTTC
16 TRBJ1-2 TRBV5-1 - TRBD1 CASRPTPGQFNYGYTF TGCGCCAGCAGACCAACGCCGGGACAGTTTAACTATGGCTACACCTTC